What follows describes a single TCR beta chain. These data are taken from a study of glioma-infiltrating T cells after dendritic cell vaccination. The table came from immunoSEQ multiplex PCR; TCRdb's copy has only in-frame clones and leaves some out. The repertoire consists of 90,000 to 95,000 clones, with roughly four fifths occurring once and the leading ten covering over 2%. Time point: after dendritic cell vaccination, including at tumor progression/relapse. CDR3 length: 15 amino acids. Germline lookup yields CDR1 LNHDA and CDR2 SQIVND (reference sequence). Germline trimming cut 2 bases from V and 5 bases from J; bases unmatched to any gene: 5.

Sample: blood, taken after dendritic cell vaccination. This receptor was identified in a human donor with glioblastoma. The genes are TRBV19 and TRBJ2-3, with 9 nucleotides matching TRBD2. CDR3 loop: CASSIPREGKDTQYF. The CDR3 bases are TGTGCCAGTAGTATACCGCGGGAGGGGAAAGATACGCAGTATTTT. The variable domain in full, completed from reference TRBV19 and TRBJ2-3, reads DGGITQSPKYLFRKEGQNVTLSCEQNLNHDAMYWYRQDPGQGLRLIYYSQIVNDFQKGDIAEGYSVSREKKESFPLTVTSAQKNPTAFYLCASSIPREGKDTQYFGPGTRLTVL.